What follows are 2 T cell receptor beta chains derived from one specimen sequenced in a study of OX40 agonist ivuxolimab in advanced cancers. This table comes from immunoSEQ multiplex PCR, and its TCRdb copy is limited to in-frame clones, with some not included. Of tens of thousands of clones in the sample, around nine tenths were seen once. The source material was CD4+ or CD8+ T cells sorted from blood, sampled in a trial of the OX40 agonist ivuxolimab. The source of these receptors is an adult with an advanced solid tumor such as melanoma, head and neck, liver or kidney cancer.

The DNA for the CDR3 is TGCGCCAGCAGCCACAAAGCGGGACCTGAGCAGTTCTTC. This gives the protein CASSHKAGPEQFF. The chain joins TRBV5-1 to TRBJ2-1, with TRBD2 matching over 7 bases. Trimming took 4 bases from V and 9 from J; bases not matched to a gene: 7. The CDR3 runs 13 residues. Per germline, CDR1 SGHRS and CDR2 YFSETQ.

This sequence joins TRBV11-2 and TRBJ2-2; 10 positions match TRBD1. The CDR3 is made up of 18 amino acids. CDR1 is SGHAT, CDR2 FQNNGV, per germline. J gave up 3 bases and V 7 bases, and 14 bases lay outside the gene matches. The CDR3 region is CASTTDGTGAWYTGELFF. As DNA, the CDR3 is TGTGCCAGCACCACGGATGGGACAGGGGCATGGTACACCGGGGAGCTGTTTTTT.